This passage covers 2 T cell receptor beta chains from one sample sequenced in a study of beta chain features in type 1 diabetes. These receptors are not linked to any known antigen. As every portion of the isolated RNA was reverse transcribed, the sequencing read expressed TCRB transcripts. TCRdb's table, derived via immunoSEQ multiplex PCR, lists solely in-frame clones and lacks some. The sample includes approximately 600,000 clones, roughly 12% of them seen just once. Points from the study as a whole: There was a moderate but significant shortening of TCRB CDR3s in all four CD4+ subsets of Type 1 diabetes patients.

Sequencing input: naive CD4+ T cells from blood. The receptors stem from a man between 25 and 39 years old with type 1 diabetes.

This clone came up a few times. This chain connects TRBV29-1 to TRBJ1-5; D perhaps matches TRBD1 (5 bases). The V gene's germline CDR1 is SQVTM and CDR2 ANQGSEA. CDR3 length: 15 amino acids. V was pared by 4 bases and J by 3 bases, with 16 bases between. In nucleotides, the CDR3 is TGCAGCGTTGTTACGAGGCAGGGTGACAATCAGCCCCAGCATTTT. Translated: CSVVTRQGDNQPQHF.

This clone was detected a few times. V is TRBV30 and J is TRBJ1-5; D might be TRBD1 (5 bases). The CDR3 spans 14 residues. Per germline, CDR1 GTSNPN and CDR2 SVGIG (reference sequence). Trimming stripped 1 base from V and 5 bases from J, with 12 bases between. The CDR3 sequence: CAWSGGPLYQPQHF. The CDR3 nucleotides read TGTGCCTGGAGTGGGGGACCCCTGTATCAGCCCCAGCATTTT. Using reference TRBV30 and TRBJ1-5 for the parts outside the CDR3, the full variable domain is SQTIHQWPATLVQPVGSPLSLECTVEGTSNPNLYWYRQAAGRGLQLLFYSVGIGQISSEVPQNLSASRPQDRQFILSSKKLLLSDSGFYLCAWSGGPLYQPQHFGDGTRLSIL.